Sequencing of this T cell receptor (beta chain) was carried out in a study of T-cell reconstitution after alpha-beta-depleted transplantation in children. This CDR3 is built from 14 residues. CDR1 is MNHEY, CDR2 SMNVEV, per germline (reference sequence). With 5 bases clipped from V and 12 bases from J, the junction kept 9 bases outside the gene matches. Whole-study results and caveats: After transplant, at about two months, alpha-beta T cells were reportedly derived from several hundred expanded graft clones. There were some patients whose high TCRbeta diversity at day 60 came from surviving recipient T cells and thymic progenitors. Diversity and T-cell counts at one year after transplant derived mostly from new T cells.

The TCRbeta library was prepared with unique molecular identifiers. TCRdb itself ran the PCR reads through MiXCR, one entry per CDR3 protein. The sample contains just under 150,000 distinct CDR3 sequences, around 8.5% of which appear only once. At least ten counts were recorded for this clonotype. The target antigen is unknown. The sample here was PBMCs, mostly from graft donor cells, taken 180 days after TCRalphabeta/CD19-depleted stem cell transplant. V usage is TRBV27 and J usage is TRBJ1-6; 8 nucleotides match TRBD1. This receptor was taken from a female patient aged 2-9 years who had a stem cell transplant for congenital amegakaryocytic thrombocytopenia, so the T cells may come from the graft donor. This chain's CDR3 is CASSPQTGAIPLHF. In DNA form, the CDR3 reads TGTGCCAGCAGTCCCCAGACAGGGGCGATACCCCTCCACTTT.